This T cell receptor beta chain was sequenced during a study of T cell responses to AZD1222 COVID-19 vaccine. General observations from the study: Vaccine-related CD4 TCRs covered spike, predominating at 160-218 and 743-854. Samples come after the peak T cell response, not at day 14.

Comments on this clone: Its antigen is undetermined.

This CDR3 comprises 16 residues. Trimming removed 4 bases from V and 1 base from J; junction bases left unmatched: 6. Germline V lookup: CDR1 MDHEN, CDR2 SYDVKM. Only in-frame clones appear in the TCRdb table, and some are missing; sequencing was by immunoSEQ multiplex PCR. Here the sample spans approximately 210,000 clones, about 94% being singletons. V and J are TRBV28 and TRBJ2-3; 9 nucleotides line up with TRBD2. Sequenced material: peripheral blood, taken 28 days after the second dose of the MenACWY control vaccine. This TCR was sampled from an adult who received the MenACWY meningococcal vaccine as a control. CDR3 residues: CASSSVLAGGTDTQYF. CDR3 bases: TGTGCCAGCAGTTCCGTTTTAGCGGGAGGCACAGATACGCAGTATTTT.